This T cell receptor (beta chain) stems from a study of early T cells in non-severe SARS-CoV-2 infection. This clonotype was counted ten times or more. MiXCR was run by TCRdb on the 5' RACE reads, yielding one entry per CDR3 protein. The sample contains some 96,000 distinct CDR3 sequences, under 15% of which appear only once. Per the germline V gene, CDR1 is GTSNPN and CDR2 is SVGIG (reference sequence). Trimming removed 0 bases at V and 5 bases at J, with 7 bases between. The CDR3 sequence is 12 residues long. Sequenced: whole blood. The receptor comes from an adult who was a healthcare worker with PCR-confirmed SARS-CoV-2 infection or an uninfected control (not recorded which). The V call is TRBV30, the J call TRBJ1-1, with no clear D. Here the CDR3 DNA reads TGTGCCTGGAGTGTACTCAGTACTGAAGCTTTCTTT. Translation: CAWSVLSTEAFF.